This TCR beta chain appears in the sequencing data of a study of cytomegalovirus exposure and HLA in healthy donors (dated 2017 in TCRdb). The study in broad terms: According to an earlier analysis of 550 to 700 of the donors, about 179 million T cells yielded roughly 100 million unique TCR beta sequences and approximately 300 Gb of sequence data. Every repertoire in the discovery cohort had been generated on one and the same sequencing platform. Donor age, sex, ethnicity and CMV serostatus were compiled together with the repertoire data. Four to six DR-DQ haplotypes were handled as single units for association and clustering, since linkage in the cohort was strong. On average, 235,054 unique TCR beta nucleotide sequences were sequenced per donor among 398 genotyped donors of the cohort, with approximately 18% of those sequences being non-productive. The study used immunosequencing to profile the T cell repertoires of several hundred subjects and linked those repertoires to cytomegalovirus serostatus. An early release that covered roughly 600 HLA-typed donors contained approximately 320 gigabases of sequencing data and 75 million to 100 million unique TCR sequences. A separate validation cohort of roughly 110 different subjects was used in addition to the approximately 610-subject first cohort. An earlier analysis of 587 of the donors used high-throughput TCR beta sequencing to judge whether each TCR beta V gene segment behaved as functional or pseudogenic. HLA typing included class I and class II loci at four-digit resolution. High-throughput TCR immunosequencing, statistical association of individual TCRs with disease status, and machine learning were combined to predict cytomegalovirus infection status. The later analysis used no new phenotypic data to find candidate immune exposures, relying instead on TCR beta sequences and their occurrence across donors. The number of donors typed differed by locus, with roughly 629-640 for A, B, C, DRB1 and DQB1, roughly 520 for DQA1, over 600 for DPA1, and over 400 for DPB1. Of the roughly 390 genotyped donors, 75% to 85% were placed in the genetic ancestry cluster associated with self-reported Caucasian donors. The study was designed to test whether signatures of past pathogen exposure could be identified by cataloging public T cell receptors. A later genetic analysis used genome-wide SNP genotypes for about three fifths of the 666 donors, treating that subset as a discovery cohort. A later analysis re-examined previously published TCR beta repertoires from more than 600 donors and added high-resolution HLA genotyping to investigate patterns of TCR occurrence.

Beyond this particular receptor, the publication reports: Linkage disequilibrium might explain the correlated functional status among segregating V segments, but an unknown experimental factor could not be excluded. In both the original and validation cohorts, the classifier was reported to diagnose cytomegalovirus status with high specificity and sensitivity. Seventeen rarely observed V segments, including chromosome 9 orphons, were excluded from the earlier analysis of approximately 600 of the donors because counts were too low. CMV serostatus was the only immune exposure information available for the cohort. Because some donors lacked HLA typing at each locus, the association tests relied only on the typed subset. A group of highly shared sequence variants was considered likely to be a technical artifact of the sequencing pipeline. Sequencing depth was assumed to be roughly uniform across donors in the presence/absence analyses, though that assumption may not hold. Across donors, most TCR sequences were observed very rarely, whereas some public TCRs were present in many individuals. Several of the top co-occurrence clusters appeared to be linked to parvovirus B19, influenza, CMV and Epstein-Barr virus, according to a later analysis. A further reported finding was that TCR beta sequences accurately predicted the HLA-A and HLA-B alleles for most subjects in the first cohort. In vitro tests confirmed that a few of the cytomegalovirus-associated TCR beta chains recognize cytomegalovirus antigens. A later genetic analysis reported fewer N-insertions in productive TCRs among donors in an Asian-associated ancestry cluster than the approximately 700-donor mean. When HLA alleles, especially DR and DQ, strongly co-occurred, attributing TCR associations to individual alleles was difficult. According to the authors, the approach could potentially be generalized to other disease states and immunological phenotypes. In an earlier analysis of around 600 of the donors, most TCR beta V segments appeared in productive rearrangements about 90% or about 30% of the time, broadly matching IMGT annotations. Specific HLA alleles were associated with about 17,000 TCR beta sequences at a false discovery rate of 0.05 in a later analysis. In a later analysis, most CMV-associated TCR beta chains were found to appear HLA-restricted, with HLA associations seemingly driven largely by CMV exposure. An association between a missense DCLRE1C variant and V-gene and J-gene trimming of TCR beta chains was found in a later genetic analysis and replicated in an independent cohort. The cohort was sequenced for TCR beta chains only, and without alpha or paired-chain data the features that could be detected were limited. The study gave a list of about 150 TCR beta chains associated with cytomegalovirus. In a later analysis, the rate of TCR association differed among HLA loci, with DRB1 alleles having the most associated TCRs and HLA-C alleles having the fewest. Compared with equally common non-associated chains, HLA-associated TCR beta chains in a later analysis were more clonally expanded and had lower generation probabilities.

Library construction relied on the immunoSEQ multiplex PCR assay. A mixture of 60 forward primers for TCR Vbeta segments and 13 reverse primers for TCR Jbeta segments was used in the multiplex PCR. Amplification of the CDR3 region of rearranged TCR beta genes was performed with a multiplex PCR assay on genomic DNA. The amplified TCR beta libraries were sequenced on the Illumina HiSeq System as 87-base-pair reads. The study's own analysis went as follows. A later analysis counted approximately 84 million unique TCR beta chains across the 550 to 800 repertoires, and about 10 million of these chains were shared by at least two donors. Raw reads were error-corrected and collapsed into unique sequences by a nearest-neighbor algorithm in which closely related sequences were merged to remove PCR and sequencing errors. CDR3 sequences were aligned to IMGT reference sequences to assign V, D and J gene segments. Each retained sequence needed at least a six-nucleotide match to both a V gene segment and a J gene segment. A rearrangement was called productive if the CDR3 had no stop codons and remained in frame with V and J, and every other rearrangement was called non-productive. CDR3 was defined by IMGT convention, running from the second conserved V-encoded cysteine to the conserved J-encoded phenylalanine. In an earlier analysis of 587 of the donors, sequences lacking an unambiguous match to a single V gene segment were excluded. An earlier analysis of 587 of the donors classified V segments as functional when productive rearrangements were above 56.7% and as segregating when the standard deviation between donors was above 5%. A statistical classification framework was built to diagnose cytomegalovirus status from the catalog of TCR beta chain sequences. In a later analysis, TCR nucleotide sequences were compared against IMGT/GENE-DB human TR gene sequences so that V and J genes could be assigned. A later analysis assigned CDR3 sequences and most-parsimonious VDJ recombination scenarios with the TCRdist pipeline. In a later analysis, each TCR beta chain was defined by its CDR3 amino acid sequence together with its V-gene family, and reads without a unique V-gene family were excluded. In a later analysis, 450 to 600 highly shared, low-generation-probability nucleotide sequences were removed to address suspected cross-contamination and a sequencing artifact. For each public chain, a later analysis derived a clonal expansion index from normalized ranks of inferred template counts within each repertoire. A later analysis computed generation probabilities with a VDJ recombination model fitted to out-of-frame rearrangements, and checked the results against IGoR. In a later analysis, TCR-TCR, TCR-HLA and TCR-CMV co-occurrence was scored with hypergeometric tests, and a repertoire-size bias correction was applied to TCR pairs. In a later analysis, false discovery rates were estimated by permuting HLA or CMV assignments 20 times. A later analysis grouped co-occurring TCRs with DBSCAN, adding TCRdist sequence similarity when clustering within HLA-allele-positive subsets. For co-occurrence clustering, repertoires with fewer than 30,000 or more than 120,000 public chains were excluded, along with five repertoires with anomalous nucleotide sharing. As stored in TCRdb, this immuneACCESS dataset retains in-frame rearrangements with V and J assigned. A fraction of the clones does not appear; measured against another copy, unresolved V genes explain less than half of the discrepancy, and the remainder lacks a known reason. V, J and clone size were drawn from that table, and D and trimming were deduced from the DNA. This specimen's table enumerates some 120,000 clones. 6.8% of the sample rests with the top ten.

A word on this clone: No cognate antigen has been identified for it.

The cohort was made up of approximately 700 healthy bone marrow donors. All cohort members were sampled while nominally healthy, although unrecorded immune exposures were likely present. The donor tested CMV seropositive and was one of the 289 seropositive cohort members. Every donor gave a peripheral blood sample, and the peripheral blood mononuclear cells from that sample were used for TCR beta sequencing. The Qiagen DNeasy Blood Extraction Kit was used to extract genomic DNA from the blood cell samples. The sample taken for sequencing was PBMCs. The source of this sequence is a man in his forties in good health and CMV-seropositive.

The CDR3: CASSPGPSYEQYF. The nucleotides are TGTGCCAGCAGTCCAGGGCCATCCTACGAGCAGTACTTC. The chain is assembled from TRBV7-9 and TRBJ2-7, with TRBD1 perhaps the D gene, on 5 matching bases. CDR1 and CDR2 are read off the germline V gene (reference sequence) as SEHNR and FQNEAQ. The CDR3 spans 13 residues, from the cysteine through the phenylalanine. Only the CDR3 portion is preserved as DNA: 39 bases, with reading frame beginning at the first base. The junction carries 10 bases between V and J, which are trimmed by 6 bases and 1 base respectively.